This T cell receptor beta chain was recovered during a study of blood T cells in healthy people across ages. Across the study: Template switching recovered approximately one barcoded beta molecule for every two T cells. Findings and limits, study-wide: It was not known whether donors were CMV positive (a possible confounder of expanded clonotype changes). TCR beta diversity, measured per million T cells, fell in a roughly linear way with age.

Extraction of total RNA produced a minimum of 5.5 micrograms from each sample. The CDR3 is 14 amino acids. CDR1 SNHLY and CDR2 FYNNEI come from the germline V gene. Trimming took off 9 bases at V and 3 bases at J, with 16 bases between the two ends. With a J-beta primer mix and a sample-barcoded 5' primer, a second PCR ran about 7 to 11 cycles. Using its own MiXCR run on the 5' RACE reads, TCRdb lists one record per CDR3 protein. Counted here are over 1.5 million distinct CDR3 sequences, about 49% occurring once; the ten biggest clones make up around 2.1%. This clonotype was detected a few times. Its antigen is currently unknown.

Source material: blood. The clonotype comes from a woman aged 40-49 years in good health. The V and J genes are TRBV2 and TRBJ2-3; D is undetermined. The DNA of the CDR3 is TGTGCCAGTGGATGGACGGCAGTTACAGATACGCAGTATTTT. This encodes CASGWTAVTDTQYF. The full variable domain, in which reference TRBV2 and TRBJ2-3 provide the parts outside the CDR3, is EPEVTQTPSHQVTQMGQEVILRCVPISNHLYFYWYRQILGQKVEFLVSFYNNEISEKSEIFDDQFSVERPDGSNFTLKIRSTKLEDSAMYFCASGWTAVTDTQYFGPGTRLTVL.